This T cell receptor beta chain was sequenced for a study of post-analysis software for immune sequencing data. Study results and caveats: By F measure, strong co-clustering occurred among samples prepared in the same batch. Significantly decreased normalized Chao1 diversity was recorded for multiple sclerosis patients relative to controls.

This clonotype was seen a few times. Its specificity is unknown. Tagging with unique molecular identifiers was a feature of the TCR beta cDNA libraries. Researchers reported some 500,000 cDNA molecules coming from roughly 1 to 10 million T cells. Each CDR3 protein is one row after TCRdb ran MiXCR on the PCR reads. The top ten hold 12% of the sample, which has a few hundred thousand distinct CDR3 sequences, less than 45% seen once. Sequencing was done on a sample of blood. This receptor was obtained from a girl under 18 with multiple sclerosis.

The CDR3 nucleotides are TGTGCCAGCAGTAAAGCCGCGCAAGAGACCCAGTACTTC. Its translation: CASSKAAQETQYF. The V gene is TRBV27, the J gene TRBJ2-5; no firm D call. Trimming stripped 5 bases from V and 2 bases from J, with 9 bases between. This CDR3 comprises 13 residues. CDR1 is MNHEY and CDR2 is SMNVEV in the germline V gene (reference sequence).